The entry that follows covers one TCR beta chain sequence. The target of this receptor is not known. No base quality information exists; no much larger clone differs at one position. This record belongs to a study of T-cell memory formation after mild COVID-19 (dated by TCRdb to 2020 to 2022). Looking at the study overall: Most TCR sequence clusters were specific to one of the two donors. Longitudinal TCRalpha and TCRbeta repertoire sequencing tracked T-cell clones expanding and contracting after mild COVID-19 in a couple of donors. Two young, previously healthy adult volunteers made up the cohort, one male and one female. General conclusions and limits of the study: The study covered only two mild cases, and larger cohorts including severe cases with pre-infection samples were considered necessary. Contracting CD4+ clones were located mainly in the CM and EM memory subsets, whereas CD8+ clones were found to be enriched in EMRA. The second-wave clones that peaked on day 37 were not confirmed to be SARS-CoV-2 specific. Clones that contracted from day 15 to 85 showed balanced CD4/CD8 phenotypes, whereas a second wave of clones that expanded from day 15 to 37 leaned towards CD4+. Some responding clones were detected in pre-infection memory, which suggested that pre-existing cross-reactive memory T cells had joined the SARS-CoV-2 response.

Ficoll-Paque density gradient centrifugation was used to isolate PBMCs. TCRdb names Illumina NovaSeq 6000 as the instrument used. cDNA libraries for TCRalpha and TCRbeta were prepared by 5'RACE using constant-segment primers, with sample barcodes and unique molecular identifiers added. RNA was extracted from every sample with Trizol reagent. Library amplification was performed in two PCR steps, and a second sample barcode and Illumina TruSeq adapters were introduced in the second step. The libraries were sequenced on an Illumina NovaSeq using 2 x 150 bp paired-end reads. On the authors' methods: With migec v1.2.7, reads were demultiplexed and then collapsed into UMI-guided consensus sequences. Using mixcr v2.1.11, UMI consensuses were aligned to TRA and TRB V and J templates and then assembled into clonotypes. A clonotype was counted as expanded or contracted only when both edgeR and NoisET called the clonotype significant, with the noise models trained on biological replicates. For edgeR calls, a false discovery rate-adjusted p below 0.01 and a log2 fold-change threshold of 1 were applied. As an exploratory analysis of dynamics, max-normalized trajectories of the 1000 most abundant clonotypes were examined with PCA combined with hierarchical clustering. Separately sequenced CD4+ and CD8+ repertoires were used to assign a CD4 or CD8 phenotype to each responding clone. TCRdb passed the public sequencing reads through fastp at Q25 and MiXCR, retaining productive beta sequences. Identical CDR3 protein sequences are pooled into one entry, listed with their most common genes and DNA. The V and J calls here are based on TCRdb, not the publication. The sample table records 580,000 or so distinct CDR3 sequences; 17% of these occur just once. Around 7.8% of the sample is held by the ten biggest clonotypes.

The cysteine opens and the phenylalanine closes a CDR3 of 13 amino acids. This entry keeps only the CDR3 DNA: 39 bases, framed from base 1. Trimming takes 3 bases off V and 8 bases off J; junction bases not matched to a gene: 3. For CDR1 and CDR2, the germline V gene lists MNHNS and SASEGT. Sequencing input: PBMCs or a T cell subset sorted from them (not recorded which). The chain was built from TRBV6-1 and TRBJ2-4, with 8 junctional bases fitting TRBD2. The receptor was isolated from an adult woman who had mild COVID-19 (a few samples of this study predate the infection). The sample titles of this study are shuffled in the database, so cell type and time point are left out; the donor was told from shared clones. The DNA is as follows: TGTGCCAGCAGTGACGGGAGGGGGTACATTCAGTACTTC. The resulting protein is CASSDGRGYIQYF.